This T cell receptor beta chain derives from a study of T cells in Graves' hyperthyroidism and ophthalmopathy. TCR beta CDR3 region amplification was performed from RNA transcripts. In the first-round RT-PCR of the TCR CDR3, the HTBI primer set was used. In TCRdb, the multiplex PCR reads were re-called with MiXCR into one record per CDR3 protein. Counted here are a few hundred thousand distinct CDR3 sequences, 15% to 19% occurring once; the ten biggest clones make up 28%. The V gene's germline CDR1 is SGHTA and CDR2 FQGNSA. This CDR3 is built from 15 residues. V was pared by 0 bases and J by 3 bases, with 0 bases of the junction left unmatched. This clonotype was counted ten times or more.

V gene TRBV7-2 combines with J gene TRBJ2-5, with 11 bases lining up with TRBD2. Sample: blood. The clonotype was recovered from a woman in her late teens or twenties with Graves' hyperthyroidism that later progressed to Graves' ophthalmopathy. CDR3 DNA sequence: TGTGCCAGCAGCTTAGCGGGACTAGCGGAAGAGACCCAGTACTTC. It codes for CASSLAGLAEETQYF. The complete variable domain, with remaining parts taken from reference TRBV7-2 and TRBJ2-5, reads GAGVSQSPSNKVTEKGKDVELRCDPISGHTALYWYRQSLGQGLEFLIYFQGNSAPDKSGLPSDRFSAERTGGSVSTLTIQRTQQEDSAVYLCASSLAGLAEETQYFGPGTRLLVL.